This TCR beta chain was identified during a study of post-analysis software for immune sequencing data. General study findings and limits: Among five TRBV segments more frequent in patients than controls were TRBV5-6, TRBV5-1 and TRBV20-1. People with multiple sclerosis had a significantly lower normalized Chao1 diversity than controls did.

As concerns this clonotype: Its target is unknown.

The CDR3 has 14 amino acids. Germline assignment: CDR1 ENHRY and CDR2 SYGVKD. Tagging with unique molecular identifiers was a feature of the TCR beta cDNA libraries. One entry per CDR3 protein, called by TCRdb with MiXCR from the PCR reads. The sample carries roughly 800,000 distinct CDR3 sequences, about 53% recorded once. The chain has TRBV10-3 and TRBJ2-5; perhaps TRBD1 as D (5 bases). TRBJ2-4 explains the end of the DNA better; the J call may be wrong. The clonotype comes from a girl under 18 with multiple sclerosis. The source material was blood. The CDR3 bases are TGTGCCATCAGTGAACCGGCGCAGGGAAACATTCAGTACTTC. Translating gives CAISEPAQGNIQYF.